This record concerns one T cell receptor (beta chain) sequence. Its antigen remains unidentified. The sample comes from a study of T-cell reconstitution after alpha-beta-depleted transplantation in children. Study-wide findings and caveats: Surviving recipient T cells and thymic progenitors accounted for the high day-60 TCRbeta diversity observed in some patients. Several hundred expanded graft clones reportedly gave rise to the alpha-beta T cells present about two months after transplant.

CDR1 and CDR2 from the germline V gene are SGHAT and FQNNGV. After removal of 5 bases from V and 7 bases from J, the junction contained 8 bases not matched to a gene. This CDR3 is 15 amino acids long. Preparation of the TCRbeta library used unique molecular identifiers. MiXCR was run by TCRdb on the PCR reads, yielding one entry per CDR3 protein. The sample holds hundreds of thousands of distinct CDR3 sequences, roughly 15% seen once. The TCR comes from a male patient aged 5 to 17 who had a stem cell transplant for acute lymphoblastic leukemia, so the T cells may come from the graft donor. The sample consisted of PBMCs, mostly from graft donor cells, taken 360 days after TCRalphabeta/CD19-depleted stem cell transplant. The V gene is TRBV11-2, the J gene TRBJ1-6; 7 bases line up with TRBD1. Here the CDR3 DNA reads TGTGCCAGCAGCCCCTTGACAGGGATCAATTCACCCCTCCACTTT. Its protein is CASSPLTGINSPLHF.